The 26 T cell receptor beta chains below were found in one sample sequenced in a study of PD-1 blockade in classical Hodgkin lymphoma. Profiling relied on immunoSEQ multiplex PCR, and the TCRdb table lists in-frame clones only, not all of them. The repertoire includes 10,000 or so clones, approximately 80% of them detected once, and approximately 35% sits in the top ten. Each patient relapsed following autologous stem cell transplantation, and prior brentuximab vedotin exposure differed. The material was peripheral blood mononuclear cells (PBMCs), obtained before the second cycle of nivolumab. The source is a human donor with classical Hodgkin lymphoma.

V gene TRBV18 combines with J gene TRBJ2-2, with 9 bases identical to TRBD2. Losses at the gene ends were 7 bases for V and 3 bases for J; bases not matched to a gene: 3. The CDR3 totals 14 residues. The germline CDR1 and CDR2 sequences are KGHSH and LQKENI. The CDR3 reads CASLRLADTGELFF. CDR3 nucleotide sequence: TGTGCCAGCTTACGACTAGCGGACACCGGGGAGCTGTTTTTT.

The chain uses TRBV28 and TRBJ1-5; 7 bases align to TRBD1. CDR3 size: 16 residues. The V and J ends lost 6 bases and 3 bases, in that order; junction bases with no gene match: 11. Germline CDR1 MDHEN, CDR2 SYDVKM. CDR3 DNA: TGTGCCAGCAGACCTAGACAGGGTTGGAACAATCAGCCCCAGCATTTT. This codes for CASRPRQGWNNQPQHF. Filled out from reference TRBV28 and TRBJ1-5, the complete variable domain reads DVKVTQSSRYLVKRTGEKVFLECVQDMDHENMFWYRQDPGLGLRLIYFSYDVKMKEKGDIPEGYSVSREKKERFSLILESASTNQTSMYLCASRPRQGWNNQPQHFGDGTRLSIL.

V and J are TRBV9 and TRBJ2-5, with D perhaps TRBD2 (5 bases). V lost 0 bases to trimming and J lost 6 bases, with 15 bases between them. This CDR3 has 15 residues. Per germline, CDR1 SGDLS and CDR2 YYNGEE. The CDR3 loop reads CASSVDGVRTKTQYF. The CDR3 coding sequence is TGTGCCAGCAGCGTAGACGGGGTTCGCACGAAGACCCAGTACTTC.

The CDR3 loop reads CASSVQGGNQPQHF. For the CDR3, the DNA is TGTGCCAGCAGCGTACAGGGTGGCAATCAGCCCCAGCATTTT. The rearrangement joins TRBV7-2 to TRBJ1-5, with D maybe TRBD1 (6 bases). Germline assignment: CDR1 SGHTA and CDR2 FQGNSA. This CDR3 has 14 residues. V lost 5 bases to trimming and J lost 2 bases, with 10 bases between them.

The chain joins TRBV30 to TRBJ1-2; 9 positions agree with TRBD1. The V gene's germline CDR1 is GTSNPN and CDR2 SVGIG (reference sequence). The CDR3 has 14 amino acids. V trimming: 4 bases; J trimming: 5 bases; junction bases outside the gene matches: 8. The CDR3 nucleotides read TGTGCCTGGAAACCGGGACAGGGCCGATATGGCTACACCTTC. Translated: CAWKPGQGRYGYTF.

This rearrangement joins TRBV5-8 to TRBJ1-2; possible D gene TRBD1, 6 bases. Germline-derived CDR1 and CDR2 are SGHTS and YDEGEE. The CDR3 is 12 amino acids. The V and J ends lost 8 bases and 3 bases respectively, with 11 bases between them. The CDR3 loop reads CARRGNYYGYTF. The CDR3 region has the DNA TGTGCCAGAAGGGGGAACTACTATGGCTACACCTTC.

This sequence joins TRBV9 and TRBJ2-3; D is ambiguous. There are 17 residues in the CDR3. Trimming stripped 0 bases from V and 2 bases from J, with 16 bases between. Germline CDR1 reads SGDLS; CDR2 reads YYNGEE. The CDR3 nucleotides read TGTGCCAGCAGCGTAGATGCGACGGTACAGTTCACAGATACGCAGTATTTT. Translating it yields CASSVDATVQFTDTQYF.

The chain links TRBV11-2 to TRBJ2-1; D is possibly TRBD2 (7 bases). CDR1 and CDR2 (germline): SGHAT, FQNNGV. CDR3 size: 17 residues. Trimming removed 4 bases at V and 8 bases at J, with 24 bases between. The CDR3 DNA follows: TGTGCCAGCAGCTCCGGGGGGCATTGGGCCGACCGGGATGAGCAGTTCTTC. Protein sequence: CASSSGGHWADRDEQFF.

This rearrangement joins TRBV7-3 to TRBJ2-3; 9 bases map to TRBD2. The CDR3 sequence is 16 residues long. CDR1 and CDR2 (germline): SGHTA, FQGTGA. J lost 5 bases, V lost 3 bases, and 9 bases had no gene match. CDR3 sequence reads: CASSLGVAGVEDTQYF. In DNA, the CDR3 is TGTGCCAGCAGCTTGGGGGTAGCGGGAGTTGAAGATACGCAGTATTTT.

The chain employs TRBV10-3 and TRBJ2-5; weak D call: TRBD1 (6 bases). CDR3 size: 16 residues. With 1 base removed from V and 1 base from J, the gap between germline ends came to 13 bases. Germline loops: CDR1 ENHRY, CDR2 SYGVKD. The DNA for the CDR3 is TGTGCCATCAGTGAGTGGGCTAGGGGGACCCAAGAGACCCAGTACTTC. Protein sequence: CAISEWARGTQETQYF.

V usage is TRBV28 and J usage is TRBJ2-7; TRBD2 matches at 7 bases. Germline assignment: CDR1 MDHEN and CDR2 SYDVKM. The CDR3 runs 14 residues. With 9 bases clipped from V and 0 bases from J, the junction kept 8 bases outside the gene matches. The CDR3 DNA reads as TGTGCCAGTCAGGGTGCGGGAGTCTCCTACGAGCAGTACTTC. This gives the protein CASQGAGVSYEQYF.

This chain connects TRBV7-3 to TRBJ2-5, with D perhaps being TRBD1 or TRBD2 (5 bases each). V lost 2 bases and J 4 bases, leaving 14 bases between the germline ends. The CDR3 spans 15 residues. Germline V gives CDR1 SGHTA, CDR2 FQGTGA. The CDR3 reads CASSLWGSGRETQYF. The CDR3 nucleotides read TGTGCCAGCAGCTTATGGGGGTCTGGGCGAGAGACCCAGTACTTC.

The CDR3 sequence: CASSLQQGDGYTF. The CDR3 DNA reads TGCGCCAGCAGCTTGCAACAGGGGGATGGCTACACCTTC. The rearrangement joins TRBV5-1 to TRBJ1-2, with 8 bases that match TRBD1. J was trimmed by 6 bases and V by 1 base; bases with no gene match: 2. Germline CDR1 SGHRS, CDR2 YFSETQ. This CDR3 has 13 amino acids.

The chain is built from TRBV7-6 and TRBJ1-4; D call uncertain. The CDR3 covers 13 residues. Germline loops: CDR1 SGHVS, CDR2 FNYEAQ. V was shortened by 3 bases and J by 3 bases, with 5 bases between the two germline ends. CDR3: CASSLRPNEKLFF. DNA for the CDR3: TGTGCCAGCAGCTTGCGTCCTAATGAAAAACTGTTTTTT.

This clone was detected only a few times. This chain uses TRBV4-2 with TRBJ2-5, with a tentative D call TRBD1 (6 bases). CDR1 LGHNA and CDR2 YNFKEQ come from the germline V gene. Trimming removed 0 bases at V and 2 bases at J, with 10 bases between. The CDR3 runs 15 residues. CDR3 coding DNA: TGTGCCAGCAGCCAAGATAGGGGGTCGCAAGAGACCCAGTACTTC. Translated: CASSQDRGSQETQYF.

The chain is built from TRBV5-1 and TRBJ2-5, with D possibly being TRBD2 (6 bases). This CDR3 comprises 15 residues. The V end lost 0 bases, the J end lost 5 bases, and 14 bases lay between the germline ends. From germline, CDR1 is SGHRS and CDR2 YFSETQ. CDR3 sequence: CASSLVPDYGETQYF. The CDR3 nucleotides are TGCGCCAGCAGCTTGGTCCCGGACTACGGGGAGACCCAGTACTTC.

This clone was observed a few times. This rearrangement joins TRBV7-2 to TRBJ1-3; D gene uncertain. V was trimmed by 5 bases and J by 4 bases, leaving 9 bases between them. The length of the CDR3 is 13 residues. In germline, CDR1 is SGHTA, CDR2 FQGNSA. The CDR3 coding sequence is TGTGCCAGCAGCCGGTCTCCCGGAAACACCATATATTTT. Its protein product is CASSRSPGNTIYF.

The genes are TRBV13 and TRBJ2-5; D not resolved. The germline V gene has CDR1 PRHDT and CDR2 FYEKMQ (reference sequence). The V gene lost 5 bases and the J gene lost 0 bases, with 10 bases spanning the gap. CDR3 length: 14 residues. The DNA for the CDR3 is TGTGCCAGCAGCCATACCGACTACCAAGAGACCCAGTACTTC. It is translated as CASSHTDYQETQYF.

The rearrangement uses TRBV28 and TRBJ1-2, with 12 bases aligning to TRBD1. Per the germline V gene, CDR1 is MDHEN and CDR2 is SYDVKM. CDR3 length: 17 residues. V lost 5 bases and J lost 4; bases outside the gene matches: 11. The CDR3 protein is CASSLSGTGGGIYGYTF. CDR3 in DNA: TGTGCCAGCAGTCTGTCCGGGACAGGGGGCGGAATCTATGGCTACACCTTC.

In DNA, the CDR3 is TGTGCCAGCAGTTTACCGATTACAGGGGGCGAGCAGTACTTC. This sequence encodes CASSLPITGGEQYF. This sequence joins TRBV27 and TRBJ2-7; 8 positions match TRBD1. The CDR3 runs to 14 residues. CDR1 and CDR2 (germline): MNHEY, SMNVEV (reference sequence). Trimming cost V 2 bases and J 6 bases; bases outside gene matches: 6.

The rearrangement uses TRBV27 and TRBJ2-1; D is possibly TRBD1 or TRBD2 (6 bases each). The germline gives CDR1 MNHEY, CDR2 SMNVEV (reference sequence). The CDR3 sequence is 14 residues long. The germline V and J ends were trimmed by 6 bases and 7 bases, with 16 bases remaining between them. The DNA of the CDR3 is TGTGCCAGCAGAAGGGGGGAGTCTCGGAATGAGCAGTTCTTC. Amino acid sequence: CASRRGESRNEQFF.

This rearrangement joins TRBV5-6 to TRBJ2-2; D is ambiguous. With 1 base removed from V and 10 bases from J, the gap between germline ends came to 8 bases. Germline-derived CDR1 and CDR2 are SGHDT and YYEEEE. The CDR3 length is 12 residues. DNA for the CDR3: TGTGCCAGCAGCTTGAACTCCATGGAGCTGTTTTTT. This codes for CASSLNSMELFF.

This chain links TRBV28 with TRBJ1-2, with a tentative D call TRBD1 (5 bases). Germline V CDR1 and CDR2: MDHEN, SYDVKM. The V gene lost 3 bases and the J gene lost 4 bases, with 12 bases spanning the gap. The CDR3 is made up of 14 amino acids. The CDR3 DNA reads TGTGCCAGCAGTTTCTCCGGGACGGGCTATGGCTACACCTTC. This gives the protein CASSFSGTGYGYTF.

The J gene is TRBJ1-1, the V gene TRBV11-2, with a weak D call TRBD1 (6 bases). V lost 3 bases and J 6 bases, leaving 20 bases between the germline ends. CDR1 and CDR2 from the germline V gene are SGHAT and FQNNGV. CDR3 length: 16 residues. CDR3 in amino acids: CASSFVTWGARAEAFF. The CDR3 nucleotides read TGTGCCAGCAGCTTTGTCACGTGGGGGGCGCGGGCTGAAGCTTTCTTT.

J is TRBJ2-7 and V is TRBV6-6; TRBD2 agrees at 9 bases. Unmatched junction bases numbered 5, after V lost 8 bases and J lost 0 bases. This CDR3 comprises 14 residues. In germline, CDR1 is MNHNY, CDR2 SVGAGI (reference sequence). CDR3 residues: CASVSGSPSYEQYF. CDR3 in DNA: TGTGCCAGCGTTAGCGGGAGTCCCTCCTACGAGCAGTACTTC.

This sequence joins TRBV2 and TRBJ1-1; unclear D gene. Germline values: CDR1 SNHLY, CDR2 FYNNEI. This CDR3 is 16 amino acids long. Trimming shortened V by 4 bases and J by 2 bases, and 17 bases separated the two germline ends. In DNA form, the CDR3 reads TGTGCCAGCAGTGTATTATCTGGCCTGACTAACACTGAAGCTTTCTTT. Encoded protein: CASSVLSGLTNTEAFF.